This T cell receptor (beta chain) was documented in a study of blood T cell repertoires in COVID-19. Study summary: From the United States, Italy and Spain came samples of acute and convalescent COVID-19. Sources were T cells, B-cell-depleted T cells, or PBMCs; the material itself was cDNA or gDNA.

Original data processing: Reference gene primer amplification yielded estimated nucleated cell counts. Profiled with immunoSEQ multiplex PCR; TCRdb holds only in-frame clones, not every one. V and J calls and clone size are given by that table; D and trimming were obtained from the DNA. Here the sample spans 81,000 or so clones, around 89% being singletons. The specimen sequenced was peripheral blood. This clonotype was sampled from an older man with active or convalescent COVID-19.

CDR3 nucleotides: TGTGCCAGCAACCCCGACAGGGTAAACACCGGGGAGCTGTTTTTT. Translation gives CASNPDRVNTGELFF. V is TRBV6-2 or TRBV6-3 and J is TRBJ2-2; 7 positions match TRBD1. The V and J ends lost 7 bases and 2 bases, in that order; junction bases with no gene match: 7. Germline V gives CDR1 MNHEY, CDR2 SVGEGT. CDR3 length: 15 residues.